These T cell receptor beta chains were read from a single sample in a study of ipilimumab plus nivolumab after autologous stem cell transplantation. Profiling relied on immunoSEQ multiplex PCR, and the TCRdb table lists in-frame clones only, not all of them. The sample shows some 41,000 clones, more than 85% of them seen only once. Sample: PBMCs, taken in a trial of ipilimumab plus nivolumab as post-transplant consolidation. The receptors originated from a male donor with multiple myeloma. CDR3s include the opening cysteine and the closing phenylalanine or tryptophan. The D gene is left open where the match is weak. Size tells how often a clone was seen (once, few, many) or the class of an expanded clone, and some rows leave it out.

clone_size d_call j_call v_call cdr3_nt cdr3_aa
NA TRBD1 TRBJ1-1 TRBV29-1 TGCAGCGTTAGACAGGGAGGGAACACTGAAGCTTTCTTT CSVRQGGNTEAFF
once NA TRBJ2-7 TRBV5-4 TGTGCCACCGGGACGGGCTCCTACGAGCAGTACTTC CATGTGSYEQYF
NA NA TRBJ2-5 TRBV6-5 TGTGCCAGCAGTTACTCACGGGCCGGGGAGCAGTACTTC CASSYSRAGEQYF
NA NA TRBJ1-2 TRBV7-9 TGTGCCAGCAGCTTAGGTCGCTTTATCTATGGCTACACCTTC CASSLGRFIYGYTF
NA NA TRBJ2-7 TRBV14 TGTGCCAGCAGCCAGCTTATATCCAGCTCCTACGAGCAGTACTTC CASSQLISSSYEQYF
NA TRBD2 TRBJ2-2 TRBV28 TGTGCCACTGTAGCGGGAGGGAACACCGGGGAGCTGTTTTTT CATVAGGNTGELFF
NA NA TRBJ2-5 TRBV4-2 TGTGCCAGCAGCCAAGGACACTCCTCGGAGACCCAGTACTTC CASSQGHSSETQYF
NA NA TRBJ2-7 TRBV4-3 TGCGCCAGCAGCCAAGGAACCATAAGCTCCTACGAGCAGTACTTC CASSQGTISSYEQYF
once TRBD2 TRBJ2-1 TRBV11-2 TGTGCCAGCAGCTCGATTAGCGGGAGGCTGTACAATGAGCAGTTCTTC CASSSISGRLYNEQFF
NA NA TRBJ1-5 TRBV19 TGTGCCAGTAGTCTGGCAGTGTCTTATCAGCCCCAGCATTTT CASSLAVSYQPQHF
NA TRBD1 TRBJ1-6 TRBV6-6 TGTGCCAGCAGGCAAATTACAGGGGAATCCAATTCACCCCTCCACTTT CASRQITGESNSPLHF
once NA TRBJ1-2 TRBV19 TGTGCCAGTAGGAACCCGGGGCGGGTAGGCTACACCTTC CASRNPGRVGYTF
NA TRBD2 TRBJ2-7 TRBV7-6 TGTGCCAGCAGCCCCGCTAGCGGTTTACAGTACTTC CASSPASGLQYF
NA NA TRBJ2-5 TRBV5-1 TGCGCCAGCAGCTTGGATACGGGCTCGGGAGCCCAAGAGACCCAGTACTTC CASSLDTGSGAQETQYF
once NA TRBJ2-3 TRBV19 TGTGCCAGTAGTCCCTCGGGACTCCTAGAGGATACGCAGTATTTT CASSPSGLLEDTQYF